The 2 T cell receptor beta chains below were found in one sample sequenced in a study of cytomegalovirus exposure and HLA in healthy donors (dated by TCRdb to 2016 to 2017). Library construction relied on the immunoSEQ multiplex PCR assay. A mixture of 60 forward primers for TCR Vbeta segments and 13 reverse primers for TCR Jbeta segments was used in the multiplex PCR. TCRdb provides this immuneACCESS table in a form limited to in-frame rearrangements. Some clones are lacking; in checked studies, under half of them reflect an unresolved V gene, and why the rest are absent is not known. Present in this sample are 65,000 to 90,000 clones, 72% of which were seen just once. The top ten clonotypes cover 9.5% to 13% of the sample. The specimen sequenced was PBMCs. These receptors were collected from a woman in her thirties or forties in good health and CMV-seropositive.

The chain uses TRBV19 and TRBJ2-1; 8 nucleotides match TRBD2. CDR3 length: 14 residues. Germline CDR1 is LNHDA and CDR2 is SQIVND (reference sequence). With V trimmed by 4 bases and J by 13 bases, 12 bases remained unmatched. The CDR3 spells CASSSGGSSFAQFF. The CDR3 DNA sequence: TGTGCCAGTAGTAGCGGGGGGTCCTCTTTCGCCCAGTTCTTC.

This rearrangement joins TRBV29-1 to TRBJ1-1, with a tentative D call TRBD1 (6 bases). Trimming stripped 2 bases from V and 5 bases from J, with 15 bases between. The germline CDR1 and CDR2 sequences are SQVTM and ANQGSEA. The CDR3 spans 14 residues. Written as DNA, the CDR3 is TGCAGCGTTGAATCCCCAGGGAGGGGGACTGAAGCTTTCTTT. It translates to CSVESPGRGTEAFF.